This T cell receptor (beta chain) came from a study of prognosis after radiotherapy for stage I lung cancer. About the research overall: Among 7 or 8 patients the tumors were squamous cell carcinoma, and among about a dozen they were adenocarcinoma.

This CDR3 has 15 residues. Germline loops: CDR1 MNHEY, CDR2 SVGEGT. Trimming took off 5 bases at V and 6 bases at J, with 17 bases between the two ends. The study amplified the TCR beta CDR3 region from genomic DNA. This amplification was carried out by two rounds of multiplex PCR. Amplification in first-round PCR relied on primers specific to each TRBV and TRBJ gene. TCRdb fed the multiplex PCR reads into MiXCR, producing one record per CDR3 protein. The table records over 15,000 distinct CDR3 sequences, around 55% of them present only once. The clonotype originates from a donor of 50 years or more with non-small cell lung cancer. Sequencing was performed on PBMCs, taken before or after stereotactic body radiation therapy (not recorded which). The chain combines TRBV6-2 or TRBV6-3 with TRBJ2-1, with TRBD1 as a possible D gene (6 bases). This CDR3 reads CASSEAGTWGNEQFF. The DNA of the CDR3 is TGTGCCAGCAGTGAAGCCGGGACATGGGGCAATGAGCAGTTCTTC.